Shown below are 13 T cell receptor beta chains from a single sample sequenced in a study of T cell repertoires in cytomegalovirus infection. TCRdb reanalysed the reads using MiXCR and keeps one entry per CDR3 protein. The sample lists roughly 280,000 distinct CDR3 sequences; less than 25% were seen once. Their cognate antigens are unknown. The material sequenced was cultured PBMCs, taken from culture after CMV antigen stimulation. The receptors derive from a human donor in good health (CMV status not recorded). Some clones in this sample may be carry-over from other donors' samples.

The rearrangement uses TRBV14 and TRBJ1-1; maybe TRBD1 (6 bases). This CDR3 contains 13 residues. Germline CDR1 SGHDN, CDR2 FVKESK. V was trimmed by 5 bases and J by 5 bases, leaving 12 bases between them. The CDR3 reads CASSFSGVTEAFF. CDR3 in DNA: TGTGCCAGCAGCTTTTCAGGGGTAACTGAAGCTTTCTTT.

There are many counts of this clonotype. The chain has TRBV7-2 and TRBJ1-2; 7 bases are shared with TRBD1. This CDR3 spans 13 amino acids. Trimming took 5 bases from V and 5 from J; bases not matched to a gene: 5. Germline V gene sequence: CDR1 SGHTA, CDR2 FQGNSA. In nucleotides, the CDR3 is TGTGCCAGCAGCCTTGGGACAGCATATGGCTACACCTTC. This gives the protein CASSLGTAYGYTF.

The V call is TRBV6-2 or TRBV6-3, the J call TRBJ2-7, with D unclear. Germline V gene sequence: CDR1 MNHEY, CDR2 SVGEGT. The CDR3 consists of 12 residues. V lost 10 bases to trimming and J lost 1 base, with 11 bases between them. Here the CDR3 reads CATLGRSYEQYV. CDR3 in DNA: TGTGCCACACTGGGAAGATCCTACGAGCAGTACGTC.

This clonotype showed up many times. This may be a read error: a much more frequent sequence differs by one nucleotide. Since the CDR3 does not end with the conserved phenylalanine or tryptophan, this likely comes from a read error. This chain connects TRBV7-8 to TRBJ1-1; 10 bases fit TRBD1. The CDR3 totals 15 residues. V lost 5 bases, J lost 0 bases, and 3 bases stayed unmatched. Germline V gene sequence: CDR1 SGHVS, CDR2 FQNEAQ. The CDR3 sequence is CASSTGQGVNTEAFL. CDR3 bases: TGTGCCAGCAGCACCGGACAGGGGGTGAACACTGAAGCTTTCCTT.

In its sample, this clonotype was seen a few times. V gene TRBV18 combines with J gene TRBJ1-1; 8 bases are a match to TRBD1. Trimming removed 2 bases from V and 1 base from J; junction bases left unmatched: 3. The CDR3 runs 15 residues. The V gene's germline CDR1 is KGHSH and CDR2 LQKENI. The CDR3 DNA reads TGTGCCAGCTCACCAACCGGGACAGGGAACACTGAAGCTTTCTTT. As protein: CASSPTGTGNTEAFF.

This clonotype occurred many times. V gene TRBV7-8 combines with J gene TRBJ1-2; possible D gene TRBD1, 5 bases. V dropped 0 bases and J dropped 3 bases, with 17 bases sitting between them. The CDR3 is 17 residues long. Germline assignment: CDR1 SGHVS and CDR2 FQNEAQ. CDR3 in DNA: TGTGCCAGCAGCTTAGCGGGAGGGAACAGGCAAGACTATGGCTACACCTTC. As protein: CASSLAGGNRQDYGYTF.

This sequence joins TRBV2 and TRBJ2-3, with TRBD1 as a possible D gene (6 bases). Per germline, CDR1 SNHLY and CDR2 FYNNEI. The length of the CDR3 is 15 residues. V was trimmed by 9 bases and J by 0 bases, leaving 16 bases between them. As DNA, the CDR3 is TGTGCCAGTAGGGCGCAGGGGCTCAGCACAGATACGCAGTATTTT. It codes for CASRAQGLSTDTQYF. Full variable domain (outside the CDR3, taken from reference TRBV2 and TRBJ2-3): EPEVTQTPSHQVTQMGQEVILRCVPISNHLYFYWYRQILGQKVEFLVSFYNNEISEKSEIFDDQFSVERPDGSNFTLKIRSTKLEDSAMYFCASRAQGLSTDTQYFGPGTRLTVL.

V usage is TRBV19 and J usage is TRBJ2-1; D perhaps matches TRBD2 (6 bases). V was clipped by 4 bases and J by 10 bases, with 14 bases between them. Germline CDR1 reads LNHDA; CDR2 reads SQIVND (reference sequence). The CDR3 length is 13 residues. This chain's CDR3 is CASSKTGTREQFF. The CDR3 DNA reads TGTGCCAGTAGTAAAACCGGGACTCGGGAGCAGTTCTTC. The whole variable domain, remainder taken from reference TRBV19 and TRBJ2-1, is DGGITQSPKYLFRKEGQNVTLSCEQNLNHDAMYWYRQDPGQGLRLIYYSQIVNDFQKGDIAEGYSVSREKKESFPLTVTSAQKNPTAFYLCASSKTGTREQFFGPGTRLTVL.

The chain recombines TRBV6-6 with TRBJ1-3, with 7 bases matching TRBD1. Germline lookup yields CDR1 MNHNY and CDR2 SVGAGI (reference sequence). The CDR3 runs to 14 residues. J lost 0 bases, V lost 8 bases, and 4 bases had no gene match. The CDR3 DNA sequence: TGTGCCAGCCAGGGGGTCCTCTCTGGAAACACCATATATTTT. Its translation: CASQGVLSGNTIYF.

In this sample, this clonotype turned up once. The genes are TRBV12-3 or TRBV12-4 and TRBJ1-3; D is undetermined. Between the trimmed V and J ends, which lost 4 bases and 0 bases, there was a span of 10 bases. The CDR3 consists of 15 residues. The chain's CDR3 is CASSYGKISGNTIYF. The CDR3 region has the DNA TGTGCCAGCAGTTATGGGAAGATCTCTGGAAACACCATATATTTT.

This clonotype has a count of ten or more. The chain recombines TRBV6-5 with TRBJ2-2; D is possibly TRBD1 or TRBD2 (5 bases each). Germline V gives CDR1 MNHEY, CDR2 SVGAGI. The V and J ends lost 0 bases and 3 bases respectively, with 17 bases between them. The CDR3 is 18 residues long. CDR3 amino acids: CASSYSYRRMEDTGELFF. The CDR3 nucleotides are TGTGCCAGCAGTTACTCGTACAGGCGAATGGAGGACACCGGGGAGCTGTTTTTT.

In its sample, this clonotype was seen many times. J is TRBJ2-5 and V is TRBV7-2, with 9 bases aligning to TRBD2. V dropped 4 bases and J dropped 5; count of bases not matched to a gene: 2. CDR1 and CDR2 (germline): SGHTA, FQGNSA. CDR3 size: 13 residues. The DNA of the CDR3 is TGTGCCAGCAGCTCGCGGGAGGGGGAGACCCAGTACTTC. Its translation is CASSSREGETQYF.

This clonotype has a handful of counts. V is TRBV6-1 and J is TRBJ2-1; a weak D match, TRBD1 (5 bases). The V and J ends lost 7 bases and 3 bases respectively, with 13 bases between them. Germline CDR1 MNHNS, CDR2 SASEGT. The CDR3 spans 14 residues. The CDR3 region is CASTKGPGYNEQFF. The CDR3, as DNA: TGTGCCAGCACTAAGGGGCCGGGCTACAATGAGCAGTTCTTC.